One TCR beta chain is described in this entry. As yet, its antigen is unknown. This sample was included in a study of cytomegalovirus exposure and HLA in healthy donors. Trimming shortened V by 0 bases and J by 6 bases, and 11 bases separated the two germline ends. CDR3 length: 14 amino acids. The germline V gene has CDR1 SGHDT and CDR2 YYEEEE. Sequenced by immunoSEQ multiplex PCR; TCRdb stores in-frame clones only, minus some. The sample carries about 130,000 clones, roughly nine tenths recorded once. It was the approximately 120-subject validation cohort, separate from the approximately 700-subject first cohort, to which the donors belonged. Whole-study results and caveats: Reports credit the classifier with highly specific, highly sensitive diagnosis of cytomegalovirus status. Within the roughly 120 validation repertoires, first-cohort TCR clusters tended to co-occur, according to a later analysis. Most sequenced TCRs were rare (though some public TCRs occurred in many donors).

This receptor was obtained from a woman aged 18-30 years in good health and CMV-seropositive. The sample comprised PBMCs. V gene TRBV5-6 combines with J gene TRBJ2-3; TRBD2 might be the D (7 bases). CDR3 sequence (DNA): TGTGCCAGCAGCTTGGCCCGGGGGGCCGATACGCAGTATTTT. It yields the protein CASSLARGADTQYF.